This is a list of T cell receptor beta chains from one sample in a study of T cell responses to AZD1222 COVID-19 vaccine. Method: immunoSEQ multiplex PCR; TCRdb's copy keeps in-frame clones and lacks some. The table has fewer than 35,000 clones, just over 90% seen once; the top ten hold roughly 42%. Sequencing used peripheral blood, obtained on day 0 of AZD1222 vaccination. These receptors all stem from an adult in good health. The CDR3 runs from the conserved cysteine through the conserved F or W. A D gene is named only where the DNA matches it firmly. The size entry is marked missing in some rows and otherwise reads once, few, many or a size class.

CDR3 DNA | CDR3 protein | J gene | V gene | D gene | clone size
TGTGCCAGCAGTGAATGGCCCCAAGAGACCCAGTACTTC | CASSEWPQETQYF | TRBJ2-5 | TRBV2 | - | -
TGTGCCAGCAGCTTAAACGGGATCCCTGGAAACACCATATATTTT | CASSLNGIPGNTIYF | TRBJ1-3 | TRBV11-3 | - | -
TGTGCCAGCAGCTTGGCAGGACAGGGAGGGACCATATATTTT | CASSLAGQGGTIYF | TRBJ1-3 | TRBV7-8 | TRBD1 | -
TGTGCCAGTAGTATTGGGGGGTACACTGAAGCTTTCTTT | CASSIGGYTEAFF | TRBJ1-1 | TRBV19 | - | -
TGTGCCAGCAGCTTAGGAGACATCGAAAAACTGTTTTTT | CASSLGDIEKLFF | TRBJ1-4 | TRBV11-2 | - | -
TGTGCCAGCAGTTACTCGAACAGGGGAATCTATGGCTACACCTTC | CASSYSNRGIYGYTF | TRBJ1-2 | TRBV6-6 | TRBD1 | -
TGCGCCAGCAGCTTGGTGGACGTGAACACTGAAGCTTTCTTT | CASSLVDVNTEAFF | TRBJ1-1 | TRBV5-1 | - | -
TGCGCCAGCAAGACCGCGACAGGGTATAACACTGAAGCTTTCTTT | CASKTATGYNTEAFF | TRBJ1-1 | TRBV10-2 | TRBD1 | -
TGCAGTGCGGCCTACAGAGCCACGAAGGACTTC | CSAAYRATKDF | TRBJ2-7 | TRBV20-1 | - | once
TGTGCCAGCAGCTATGAAGGCGGGGGAGGATTTTTAAGCACCGGGGAGCTGTTTTTT | CASSYEGGGGFLSTGELFF | TRBJ2-2 | TRBV6-6 | TRBD2 | -
TGTGCCAGCAGTTTATCCGGACAGGGCCTGGTATACGAGCAGTACTTC | CASSLSGQGLVYEQYF | TRBJ2-7 | TRBV27 | TRBD1 | -
TGTGCCAGTAGGTATTTTGTAGGGGGAGGACAGCCCCAGCATTTT | CASRYFVGGGQPQHF | TRBJ1-5 | TRBV19 | - | -
TGTGCCAGCAGTTACGCCCCCCCGGACGACTACGAGCAGTACTTC | CASSYAPPDDYEQYF | TRBJ2-7 | TRBV6-5 | - | -
TGTGCCAGCAGCTTAATGAGCGGGGGGGTCAATGAGCAGTTCTTC | CASSLMSGGVNEQFF | TRBJ2-1 | TRBV11-3 | TRBD2 | -
TGTGCCAGCAGCCCGACCACTAGAGAGGGCTACACCTTC | CASSPTTREGYTF | TRBJ1-2 | TRBV11-2 | - | -
TGTGCCAGCAGCTTAGCGGCGGGGGGGCTACAAGATACGCAGTATTTT | CASSLAAGGLQDTQYF | TRBJ2-3 | TRBV7-2 | TRBD2 | -
TGTGCCAGCAGCGTAGGGGTGCAGGGGGCTAATGAAGCTTTCTTT | CASSVGVQGANEAFF | TRBJ1-1 | TRBV9 | TRBD1 | -
TGTGCCAGCAGTTTACTACAGGGCTCCTACAATGAGCAGTTCTTC | CASSLLQGSYNEQFF | TRBJ2-1 | TRBV27 | - | -
TGTGCCAGCAGCTCCCCAAGGACAGGGCGTAACTATGGCTACACCTTC | CASSSPRTGRNYGYTF | TRBJ1-2 | TRBV5-8 | TRBD1 | -
TGTGCCATCAGTGGTAATCCGAAAACCTCTGGAAACACCATATATTTT | CAISGNPKTSGNTIYF | TRBJ1-3 | TRBV10-3 | - | -
TGTGCCAGCAGCTCCCGACCGGGTCGGATAGCGGGGGGGCCGGCCGGGGAGCTGTTTTTT | CASSSRPGRIAGGPAGELFF | TRBJ2-2 | TRBV9 | TRBD2 | -
TGTGCCAGCAGCTTAGATCCGGGGAACCAAGAGACCCAGTACTTC | CASSLDPGNQETQYF | TRBJ2-5 | TRBV7-2 | - | -
TGTGCCTGGAGCGAAATGGACAGTTCGAACTCACCCCTCCACTTT | CAWSEMDSSNSPLHF | TRBJ1-6 | TRBV30 | - | -
TGTGCCTGGAGTGTAGGCAGGGCCGATGGCTACACCTTC | CAWSVGRADGYTF | TRBJ1-2 | TRBV30 | - | few
TGCGCCAGCAGCTTGGTCCAGGGCCCAGGAAACACCATATATTTT | CASSLVQGPGNTIYF | TRBJ1-3 | TRBV5-1 | - | -
TGTGCCAGCAGCCCCTCGAGGCAGGGGAATTCACCCCTCCACTTT | CASSPSRQGNSPLHF | TRBJ1-6 | TRBV7-2 | - | -
TGTGCCAGCAGCTTGGGACAGCATAGCAATCAGCCCCAGCATTTT | CASSLGQHSNQPQHF | TRBJ1-5 | TRBV11-2 | TRBD1 | -
TGTGCCAGCAGCAGGGACGGATTGTATGGCTACACCTTC | CASSRDGLYGYTF | TRBJ1-2 | TRBV5-5 | - | -
TGTGCCAGCAGCCCCAACCTTTTCGGCTATGGCTACACCTTC | CASSPNLFGYGYTF | TRBJ1-2 | TRBV9 | - | -
TGTGCCAGCAGCTTAGCTACACCGGGGACTGAAGCTTTCTTT | CASSLATPGTEAFF | TRBJ1-1 | TRBV7-9 | - | -
TGCGCCAGCAGCTTGGAGCCCAGGGGTAGTGGAAACACCATATATTTT | CASSLEPRGSGNTIYF | TRBJ1-3 | TRBV5-1 | - | -
TGTGCCAGCAGCCCCCGGGACAGGGGGCTGGATACGCAGTATTTT | CASSPRDRGLDTQYF | TRBJ2-3 | TRBV5-4 | TRBD1 | -
TGTGCCAGTAGTGTTCTGACAGGGGACCCGAACTCACCCCTCCACTTT | CASSVLTGDPNSPLHF | TRBJ1-6 | TRBV19 | TRBD1 | -
TGTGCCAGTTCAGGGTCGGATACGCAGTATTTT | CASSGSDTQYF | TRBJ2-3 | TRBV19 | - | -